Reported below is one T cell receptor (beta chain). This clonotype has a handful of counts. Its antigen is currently not known. No much larger clonotype is one base removed from it; base qualities were not supplied. CDR1 and CDR2 were assigned from the germline V gene as SGHRS and YFSETQ. The CDR3 numbers 15 residues from cysteine through phenylalanine. Only the CDR3 DNA stays, 45 bases, in frame from base 1. Trimmed from V: 3 bases; trimmed from J: 5 bases; junction bases lacking a gene match: 7. This sample is drawn from a study of identical twins (dated by TCRdb to about 2016). With respect to the entire study: TCR alpha and beta repertoires from monozygotic twins, unrelated adults of various ages and cord blood were deep-sequenced to test whether fetal clonotypes persist. Replicate twin experiments were performed at different times using different library preparation protocols to rule out contamination. What the work shows at the level of the full study, not this receptor alone: Invariant T cells such as MAIT and iNKT could partly confound zero-insertion analyses, though diverse VJ usage argued against this for most clonotypes. Out-of-frame TCR alpha sequences shared between twins showed an excess of low generation-probability sequences compared with coincidental sharing between unrelated individuals. In monozygotic twins, recombination models systematically underestimated out-of-frame TCR alpha sharing, but the models matched the sharing seen between unrelated individuals. Abundant cord blood beta clonotypes carried fewer insertions; young adult naive repertoires showed a weaker similar trend, while memory repertoires showed none. The excess sharing between twins in beta out-of-frame sequences was weaker because fewer shared sequences reduced the signal-to-noise ratio. Conclusions relied on cross-sectional statistical analysis, since the same donors could not be followed over many years.

Preparation of the library involved 5' RACE. Sequencer: Illumina HiSeq 2000. A universal primer binding site was introduced by template switching, and a unique molecular identifier was present in the final cDNA, enabling accurate counting of TCR cDNA molecules. First-strand cDNA for TCR alpha and beta chains was synthesized from specific primers in the conserved constant-segment region. Each cDNA library was double barcoded, with a SMART-Mk sample barcode plus Illumina barcodes, to control for contamination. TruSeq adapter sequences, together with Illumina sample barcodes, were added in two successive PCR steps. The TCR alpha and beta cDNA libraries were sequenced on the Illumina HiSeq platform using custom primers. Turning to the authors' computational methods: MiGEC processed the raw reads to extract unique molecular identifiers, while MiXCR was used to determine the CDR3 positions. Recombination models were inferred per individual with the repgenHMM and IGoR tools using an EM algorithm. Shared clonotypes were analyzed with the tcR package in R, and sharing was normalized by the product of cloneset sizes. To study raw recombination free of thymic and clonal selection effects, out-of-frame nonproductive sequences were analyzed. Using fastp at Q25 and MiXCR, TCRdb reprocessed the public reads and kept productive beta chains. Each entry is one CDR3 protein sequence, shown with its most common DNA and genes. TCRdb, not the authors, supplied the V and J calls. The sample table lists hundreds of thousands of distinct CDR3 sequences, approximately 7% of them with a count of one. Approximately 3.7% of the sample comes from the top ten.

Only healthy Caucasian donors were included. The twin cohort consisted of three pairs of female monozygotic twins, all aged 18 to 29 years. Miltenyi CD45RO+ enrichment and human naive T-cell isolation kits were used to isolate memory (CD45RO+) and naive T cells from PBMC. The same specimen was also included in a second study, on yellow fever vaccine responses in identical twins. The second paper further reports: According to the authors, the vaccine-induced T cell response in identical twins seemed to be partly convergent and partly specific to each individual. In the study, vaccine-responding T cell clones were precisely tracked in identical twins.

This TCR was recovered from a young woman in good health. The chain is assembled from TRBV5-1 and TRBJ2-7; 11 central nucleotides agree with TRBD1. Sequencing input: memory (CD45RO+) T cells sorted from blood. Interpreted using the paper, the cell subset or site label stands for: CD45RO+ enriched T cells. In nucleotides, the sequence is TGCGCCAGCAGCTACCGCGGGGACAGGGGGGACGAGCAGTACTTC. Protein translation: CASSYRGDRGDEQYF.